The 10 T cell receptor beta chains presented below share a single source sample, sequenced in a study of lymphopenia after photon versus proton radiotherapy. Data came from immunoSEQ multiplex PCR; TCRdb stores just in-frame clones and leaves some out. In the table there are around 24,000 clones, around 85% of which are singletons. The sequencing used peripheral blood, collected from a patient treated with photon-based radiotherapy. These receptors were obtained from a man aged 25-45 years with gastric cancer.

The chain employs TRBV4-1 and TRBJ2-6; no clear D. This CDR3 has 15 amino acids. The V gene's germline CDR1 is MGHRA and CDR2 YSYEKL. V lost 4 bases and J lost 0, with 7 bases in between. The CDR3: CASSLMISGANVLTF. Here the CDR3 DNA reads TGCGCCAGCAGCCTCATGATCTCTGGGGCCAACGTCCTGACTTTC.

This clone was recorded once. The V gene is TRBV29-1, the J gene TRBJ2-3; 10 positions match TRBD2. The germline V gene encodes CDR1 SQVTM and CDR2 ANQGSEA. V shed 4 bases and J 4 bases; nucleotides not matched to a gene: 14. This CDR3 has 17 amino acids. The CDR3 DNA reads TGCAGCGTTGTTGATCTAGCGGGAGTAGAAGATTCAGATACGCAGTATTTT. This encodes CSVVDLAGVEDSDTQYF.

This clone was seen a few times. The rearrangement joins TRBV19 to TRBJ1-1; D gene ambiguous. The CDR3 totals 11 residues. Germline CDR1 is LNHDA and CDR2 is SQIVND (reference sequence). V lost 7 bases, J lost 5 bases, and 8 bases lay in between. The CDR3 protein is CASKMRTEAFF. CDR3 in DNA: TGTGCCAGTAAGATGAGGACTGAAGCTTTCTTT.

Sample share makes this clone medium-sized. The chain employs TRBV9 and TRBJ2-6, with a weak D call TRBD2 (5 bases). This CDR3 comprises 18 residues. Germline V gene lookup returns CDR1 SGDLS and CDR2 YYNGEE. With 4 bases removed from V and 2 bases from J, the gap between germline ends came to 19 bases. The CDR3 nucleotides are TGTGCCAGCAGCTCTCCATCCGGGAAACCCACTGGGGCCAACGTCCTGACTTTC. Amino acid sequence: CASSSPSGKPTGANVLTF.

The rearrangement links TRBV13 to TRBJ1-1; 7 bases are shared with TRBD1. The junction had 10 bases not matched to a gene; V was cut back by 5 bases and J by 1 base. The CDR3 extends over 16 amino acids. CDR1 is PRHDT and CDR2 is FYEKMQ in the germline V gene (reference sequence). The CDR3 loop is CASSPRDSGGNTEAFF. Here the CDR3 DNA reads TGTGCCAGCAGCCCTCGGGACAGTGGGGGGAACACTGAAGCTTTCTTT.

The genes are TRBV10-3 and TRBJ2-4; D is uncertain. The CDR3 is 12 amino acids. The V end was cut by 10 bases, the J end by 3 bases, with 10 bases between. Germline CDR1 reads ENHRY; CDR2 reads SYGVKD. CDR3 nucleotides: TGTGCCACCTCAGAGGACAAAAACATTCAGTACTTC. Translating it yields CATSEDKNIQYF.

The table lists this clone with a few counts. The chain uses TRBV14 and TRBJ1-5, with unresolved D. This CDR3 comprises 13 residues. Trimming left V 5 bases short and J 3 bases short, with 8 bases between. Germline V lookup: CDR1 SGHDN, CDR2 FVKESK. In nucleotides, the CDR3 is TGTGCCAGCAGCTGGGATCTCAATCAGCCCCAGCATTTT. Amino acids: CASSWDLNQPQHF.

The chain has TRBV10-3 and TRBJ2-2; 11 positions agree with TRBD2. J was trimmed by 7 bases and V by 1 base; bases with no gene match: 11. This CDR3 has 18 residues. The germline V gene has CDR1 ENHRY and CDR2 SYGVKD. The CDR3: CAISEYASGRSDSGELFF. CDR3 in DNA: TGTGCCATCAGTGAGTACGCTAGCGGGAGGTCCGATAGCGGGGAGCTGTTTTTT.

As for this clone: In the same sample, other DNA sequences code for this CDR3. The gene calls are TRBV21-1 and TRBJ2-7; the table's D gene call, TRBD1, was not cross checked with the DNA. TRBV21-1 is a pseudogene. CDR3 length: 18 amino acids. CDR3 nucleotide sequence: TGTGCCAGCAGAAGCCGGGACAGGGAAACGGTAGGTTGCGACGAGCAGTACTTC. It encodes CASRSRDRETVGCDEQYF.

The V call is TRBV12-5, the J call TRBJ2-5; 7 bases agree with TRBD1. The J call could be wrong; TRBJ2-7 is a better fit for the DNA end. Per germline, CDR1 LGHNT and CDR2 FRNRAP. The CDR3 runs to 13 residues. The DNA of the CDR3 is TGTGCTAGTGGTTCCGGGACAGAGTACGAGCAGTACTTC. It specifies CASGSGTEYEQYF.